The 9 T cell receptor beta chains below all came from one sample that was sequenced in a study of cytomegalovirus exposure and HLA in healthy donors. The PCR had 60 Vbeta and 13 Jbeta primers. Generated by immunoSEQ multiplex PCR, the TCRdb table keeps only in-frame clones and is missing some. The table has around 170,000 clones, roughly 80% seen once; the top ten hold around 1.4%. The sequenced sample was PBMCs. The receptors shown here come from a male donor in good health and CMV-seronegative.

This clone was detected only once. This may be a read error: a much more frequent sequence differs by one nucleotide. This sample includes further DNA sequences coding for the same CDR3. The CDR3 DNA sequence: TGTGCCAGCAGCCTGGGACAGAACACTGAAGCTTTCTTT. Protein product: CASSLGQNTEAFF. The chain carries TRBV7-9 and TRBJ1-1, with D tentatively TRBD1 (6 bases). With 5 bases removed from V and 1 base from J, the gap between germline ends came to 8 bases. The CDR3 totals 13 residues. Germline CDR1 SEHNR, CDR2 FQNEAQ (reference sequence). The full variable domain, its missing parts supplied by reference TRBV7-9 and TRBJ1-1, is DTGVSQNPRHKITKRGQNVTFRCDPISEHNRLYWYRQTLGQGPEFLTYFQNEAQLEKSRLLSDRFSAERPKGSFSTLEIQRTEQGDSAMYLCASSLGQNTEAFFGQGTRLTVV.

The chain joins TRBV27 to TRBJ2-3, with 13 bases aligning to TRBD2. V shed 6 bases and J 2 bases; nucleotides not matched to a gene: 5. The germline CDR1 and CDR2 sequences are MNHEY and SMNVEV (reference sequence). The CDR3 runs to 16 residues. The CDR3 loop is CASRRTSGGPTDTQYF. Written as DNA, the CDR3 is TGTGCCAGCAGACGGACTAGCGGGGGCCCCACAGATACGCAGTATTTT.

Comments on this clone: A junction end diverges from the germline sequence, so it may reflect a read error. The J gene is TRBJ1-1, the V gene TRBV20-1; D call uncertain. CDR3 length: 8 residues. From germline, CDR1 is DFQATT and CDR2 SNEGSKA (reference sequence). The CDR3 loop is CRAREAFF. Written as DNA, the CDR3 is TGCAGAGCTAGGGAGGCTTTCTTT.

The rearrangement uses TRBV4-2 and TRBJ2-7; TRBD2 is a possible D gene (5 bases). CDR1 and CDR2 (germline): LGHNA, YNFKEQ. The V end was cut by 3 bases, the J end by 1 base, with 13 bases between. The CDR3 loop spans 15 amino acids. The CDR3 DNA is TGTGCCAGCAGCCAGCCGGACGGAGGATCCTACGAGCAGTACTTC. Protein: CASSQPDGGSYEQYF.

This chain connects TRBV18 to TRBJ1-3; 7 nucleotides match TRBD1. V dropped 5 bases and J dropped 0; count of bases not matched to a gene: 7. Germline CDR1 reads KGHSH; CDR2 reads LQKENI. The CDR3 contains 16 residues. The CDR3 coding sequence is TGTGCCAGCTCAATAGAGACAGGGCTCTCTGGAAACACCATATATTTT. It yields the protein CASSIETGLSGNTIYF.

V usage is TRBV4-3 and J usage is TRBJ2-5; 8 nucleotides align to TRBD1. The last part of the DNA fits TRBJ2-7 better; the J call may be wrong. CDR1 is LGHNA, CDR2 YSLEER, per germline. This CDR3 has 15 amino acids. The CDR3 loop reads CASSQGRTGIYEQYF. DNA for the CDR3: TGCGCCAGCAGCCAAGGAAGGACAGGGATCTACGAGCAGTACTTC.

The V call is TRBV6-5, the J call TRBJ1-2; D is unclear. V dropped 1 base and J dropped 4 bases, with 7 bases sitting between them. The CDR3 totals 13 residues. The germline V gene has CDR1 MNHEY and CDR2 SVGAGI. In DNA form, the CDR3 reads TGTGCCAGCAGTTACTTCGGGGTCTATGGCTACACCTTC. Its protein is CASSYFGVYGYTF.

The CDR3 loop reads CASSLGVRMSYEQYF. For the CDR3, the DNA is TGTGCCAGCAGCTTAGGGGTCAGGATGTCCTACGAGCAGTACTTC. The chain carries TRBV7-2 and TRBJ2-7; D uncertain. The CDR3 is 15 amino acids. V lost 1 base to trimming and J lost 1 base, with 11 bases between them. From germline, CDR1 is SGHTA and CDR2 FQGNSA.

The gene calls are TRBV9 and TRBJ2-1; D is unresolved. Looked up from germline, CDR1 is SGDLS and CDR2 is YYNGEE. The CDR3 spans 14 residues. V lost 0 bases and J 2 bases, leaving 6 bases between the germline ends. CDR3 sequence (DNA): TGTGCCAGCAGCGTAGGTCAGGCCTACAATGAGCAGTTCTTC. Translated: CASSVGQAYNEQFF.